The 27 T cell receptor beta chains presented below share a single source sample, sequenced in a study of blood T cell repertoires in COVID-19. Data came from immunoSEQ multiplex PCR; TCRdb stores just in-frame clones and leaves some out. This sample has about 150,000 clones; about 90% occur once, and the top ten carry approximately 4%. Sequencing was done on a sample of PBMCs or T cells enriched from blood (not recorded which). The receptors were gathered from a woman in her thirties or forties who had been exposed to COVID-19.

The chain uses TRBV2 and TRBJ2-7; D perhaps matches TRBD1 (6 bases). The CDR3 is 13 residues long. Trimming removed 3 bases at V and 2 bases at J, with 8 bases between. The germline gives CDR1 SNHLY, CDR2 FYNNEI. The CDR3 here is CASSDKGAYEQYF. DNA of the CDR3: TGTGCCAGCAGTGATAAGGGGGCCTACGAGCAGTACTTC.

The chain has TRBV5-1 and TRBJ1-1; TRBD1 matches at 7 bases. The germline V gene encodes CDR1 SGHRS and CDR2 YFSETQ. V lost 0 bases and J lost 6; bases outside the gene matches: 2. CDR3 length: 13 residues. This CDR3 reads CASSLEGAAEAFF. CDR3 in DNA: TGCGCCAGCAGCTTGGAGGGGGCCGCTGAAGCTTTCTTT.

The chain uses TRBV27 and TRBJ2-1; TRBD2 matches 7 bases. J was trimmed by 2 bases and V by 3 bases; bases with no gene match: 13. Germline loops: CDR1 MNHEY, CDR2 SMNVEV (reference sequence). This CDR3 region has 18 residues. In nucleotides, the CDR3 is TGTGCCAGCAGTTTTGGGCTAGCGGAAGACGGGGCCTACAATGAGCAGTTCTTC. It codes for CASSFGLAEDGAYNEQFF.

The CDR3: CASISLSDYGYTF. In DNA form, the CDR3 reads TGTGCCAGTATCAGCCTCAGCGACTATGGCTACACCTTC. The genes are TRBV19 and TRBJ1-2; no clear D gene. CDR1 LNHDA and CDR2 SQIVND come from the germline V gene (reference sequence). The V end lost 7 bases, the J end lost 3 bases, and 12 bases lay between the germline ends. The CDR3 covers 13 residues.

The CDR3 bases are TGCAGCGTGAAACAGGGCCAGGGCGACTACACCTTC. Amino acids: CSVKQGQGDYTF. The chain recombines TRBV29-1 with TRBJ1-2; D may be TRBD1 (6 bases). Germline values: CDR1 SQVTM, CDR2 ANQGSEA. Trimming removed 6 bases from V and 10 bases from J, with 18 bases in between. The CDR3 is made up of 12 amino acids.

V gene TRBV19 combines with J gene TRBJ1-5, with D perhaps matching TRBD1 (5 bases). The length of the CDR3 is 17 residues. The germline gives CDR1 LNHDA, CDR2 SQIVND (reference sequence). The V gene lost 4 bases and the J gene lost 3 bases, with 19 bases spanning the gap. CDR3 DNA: TGTGCCAGTAGTACCGGGACTAGACGGAGCCTCAATCAGCCCCAGCATTTT. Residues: CASSTGTRRSLNQPQHF.

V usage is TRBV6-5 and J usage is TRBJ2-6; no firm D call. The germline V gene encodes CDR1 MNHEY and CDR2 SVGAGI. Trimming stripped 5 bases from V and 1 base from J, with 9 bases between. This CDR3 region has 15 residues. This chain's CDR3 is CASSPNYSGANVLTF. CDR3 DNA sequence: TGTGCCAGCAGTCCTAACTATTCTGGGGCCAACGTCCTGACTTTC.

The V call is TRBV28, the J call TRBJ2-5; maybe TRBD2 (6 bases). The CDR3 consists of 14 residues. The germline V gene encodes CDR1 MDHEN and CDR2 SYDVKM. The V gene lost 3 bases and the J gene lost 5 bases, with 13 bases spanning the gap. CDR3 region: CASSLSGGGETQYF. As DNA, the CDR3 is TGTGCCAGCAGTTTGTCGGGTGGGGGGGAGACCCAGTACTTC.

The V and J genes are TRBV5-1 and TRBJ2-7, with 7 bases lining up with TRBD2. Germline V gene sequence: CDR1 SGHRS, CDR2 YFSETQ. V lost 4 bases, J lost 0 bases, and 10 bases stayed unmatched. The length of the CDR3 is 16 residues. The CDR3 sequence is CASSPASGNPSYEQYF. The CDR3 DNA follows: TGCGCCAGCAGCCCGGCTAGCGGAAACCCCTCCTACGAGCAGTACTTC.

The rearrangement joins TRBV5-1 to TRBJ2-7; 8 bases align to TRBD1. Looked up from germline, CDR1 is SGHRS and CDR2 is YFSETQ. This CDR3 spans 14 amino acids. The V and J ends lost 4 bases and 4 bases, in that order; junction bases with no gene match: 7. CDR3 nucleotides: TGCGCCAGCAGCCACTCAGGGGGCAGATACGAGCAGTACTTC. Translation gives CASSHSGGRYEQYF.

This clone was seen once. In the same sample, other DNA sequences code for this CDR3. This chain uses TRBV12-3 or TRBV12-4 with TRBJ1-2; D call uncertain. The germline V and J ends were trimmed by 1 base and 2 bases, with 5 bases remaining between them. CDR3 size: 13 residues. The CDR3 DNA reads TGTGCCAGCAGTTTAGGGCAGAACTATGGCTACACCTTC. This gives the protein CASSLGQNYGYTF.

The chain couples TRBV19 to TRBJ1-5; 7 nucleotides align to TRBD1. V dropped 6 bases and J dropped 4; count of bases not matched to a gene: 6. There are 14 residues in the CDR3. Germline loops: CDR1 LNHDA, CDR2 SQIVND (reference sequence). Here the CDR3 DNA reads TGTGCCAGTAGACGCGAGACAGGGAATCAGCCCCAGCATTTT. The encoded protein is CASRRETGNQPQHF.

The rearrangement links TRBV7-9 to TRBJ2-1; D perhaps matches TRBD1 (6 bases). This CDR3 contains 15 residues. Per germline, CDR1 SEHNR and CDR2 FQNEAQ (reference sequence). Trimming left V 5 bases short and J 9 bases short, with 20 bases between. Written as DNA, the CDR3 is TGTGCCAGCAGCCTCCGGGCAGCCCTAGGGGGTGAGCAGTTCTTC. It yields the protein CASSLRAALGGEQFF.

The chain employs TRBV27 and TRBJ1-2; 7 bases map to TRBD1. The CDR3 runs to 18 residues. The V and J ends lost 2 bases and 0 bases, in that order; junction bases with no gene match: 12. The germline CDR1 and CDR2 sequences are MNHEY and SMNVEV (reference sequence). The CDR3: CASSLRATGDLANYGYTF. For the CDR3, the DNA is TGTGCCAGCAGTTTAAGGGCAACAGGGGATCTCGCTAACTATGGCTACACCTTC.

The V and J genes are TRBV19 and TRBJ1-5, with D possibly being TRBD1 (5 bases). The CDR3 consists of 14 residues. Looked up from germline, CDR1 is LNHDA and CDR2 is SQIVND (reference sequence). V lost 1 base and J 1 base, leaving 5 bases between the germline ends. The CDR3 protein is CASSIGQSNQPQHF. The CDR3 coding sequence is TGTGCCAGTAGTATAGGACAGAGCAATCAGCCCCAGCATTTT.

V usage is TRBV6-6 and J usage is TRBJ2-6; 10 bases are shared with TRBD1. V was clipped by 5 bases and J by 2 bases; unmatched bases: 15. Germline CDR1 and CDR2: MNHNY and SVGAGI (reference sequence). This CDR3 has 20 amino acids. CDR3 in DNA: TGTGCCAGCAGTCACCTCACCGGGACAGGGGTAGGACCTGGGGCCAACGTCCTGACTTTC. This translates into CASSHLTGTGVGPGANVLTF.

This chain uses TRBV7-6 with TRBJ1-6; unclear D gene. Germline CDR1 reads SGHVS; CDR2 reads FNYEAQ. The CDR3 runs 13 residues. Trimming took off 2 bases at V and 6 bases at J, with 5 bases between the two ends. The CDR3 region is CASSLSSNSPLHF. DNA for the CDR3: TGTGCCAGCAGCTTATCATCTAATTCACCCCTCCACTTT.

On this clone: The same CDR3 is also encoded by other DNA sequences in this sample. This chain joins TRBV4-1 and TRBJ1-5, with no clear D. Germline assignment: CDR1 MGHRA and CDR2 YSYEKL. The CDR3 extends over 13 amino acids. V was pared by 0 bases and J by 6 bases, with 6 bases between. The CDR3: CASSQDPGQPQHF. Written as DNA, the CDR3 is TGCGCCAGCAGCCAAGACCCAGGTCAGCCCCAGCATTTT.

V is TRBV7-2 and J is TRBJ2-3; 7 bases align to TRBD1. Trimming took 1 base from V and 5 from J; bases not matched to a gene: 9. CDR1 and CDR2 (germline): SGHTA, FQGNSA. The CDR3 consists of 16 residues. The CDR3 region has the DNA TGTGCCAGCAGCTTAGGCCGAGGGGGCCGTGGAGATACGCAGTATTTT. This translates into CASSLGRGGRGDTQYF. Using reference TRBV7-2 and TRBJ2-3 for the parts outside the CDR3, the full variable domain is GAGVSQSPSNKVTEKGKDVELRCDPISGHTALYWYRQSLGQGLEFLIYFQGNSAPDKSGLPSDRFSAERTGGSVSTLTIQRTQQEDSAVYLCASSLGRGGRGDTQYFGPGTRLTVL.

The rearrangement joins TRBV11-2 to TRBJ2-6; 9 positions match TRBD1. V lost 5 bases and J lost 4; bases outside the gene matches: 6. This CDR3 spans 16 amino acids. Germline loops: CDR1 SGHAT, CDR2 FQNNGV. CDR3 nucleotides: TGTGCCAGCAGCGTACAGGGGGCCCTAGGGGCCAACGTCCTGACTTTC. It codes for CASSVQGALGANVLTF.

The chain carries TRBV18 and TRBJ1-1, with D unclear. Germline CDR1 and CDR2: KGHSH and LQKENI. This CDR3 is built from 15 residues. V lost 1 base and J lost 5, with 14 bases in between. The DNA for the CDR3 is TGTGCCAGCTCACCACGGGAAGTTGCGGGAACTGAAGCTTTCTTT. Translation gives CASSPREVAGTEAFF.

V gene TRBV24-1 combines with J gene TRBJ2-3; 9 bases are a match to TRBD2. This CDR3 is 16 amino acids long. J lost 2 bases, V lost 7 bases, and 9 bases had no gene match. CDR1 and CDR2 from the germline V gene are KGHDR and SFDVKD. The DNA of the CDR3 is TGTGCCACCAGCAATAGGAGCGGGGGGAACACAGATACGCAGTATTTT. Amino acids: CATSNRSGGNTDTQYF.

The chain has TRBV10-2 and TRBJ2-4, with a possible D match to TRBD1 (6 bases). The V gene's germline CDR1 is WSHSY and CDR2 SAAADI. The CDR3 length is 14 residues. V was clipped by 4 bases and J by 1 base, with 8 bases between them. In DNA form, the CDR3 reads TGCGCCAGCAGTGTGGGGGCTGCCAAAAACATTCAGTACTTC. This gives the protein CASSVGAAKNIQYF.

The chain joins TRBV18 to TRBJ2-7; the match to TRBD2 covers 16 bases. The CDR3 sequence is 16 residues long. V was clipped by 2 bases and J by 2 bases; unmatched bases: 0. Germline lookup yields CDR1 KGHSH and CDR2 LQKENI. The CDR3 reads CASSPGTSGRAYEQYF. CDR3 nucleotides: TGTGCCAGCTCACCAGGGACTAGCGGGAGGGCCTACGAGCAGTACTTC.

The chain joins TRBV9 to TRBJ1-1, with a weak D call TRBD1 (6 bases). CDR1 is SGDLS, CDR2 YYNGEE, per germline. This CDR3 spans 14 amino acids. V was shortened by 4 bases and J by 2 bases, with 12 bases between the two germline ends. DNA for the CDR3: TGTGCCAGCAGCTACCGACAGGACAACACTGAAGCTTTCTTT. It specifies CASSYRQDNTEAFF.

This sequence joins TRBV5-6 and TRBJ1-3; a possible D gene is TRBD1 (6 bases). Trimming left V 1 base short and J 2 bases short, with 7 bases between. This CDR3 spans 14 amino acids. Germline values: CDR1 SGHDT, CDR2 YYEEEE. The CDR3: CASSLTGTGNTIYF. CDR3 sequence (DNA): TGTGCCAGCAGCTTGACAGGGACTGGAAACACCATATATTTT.

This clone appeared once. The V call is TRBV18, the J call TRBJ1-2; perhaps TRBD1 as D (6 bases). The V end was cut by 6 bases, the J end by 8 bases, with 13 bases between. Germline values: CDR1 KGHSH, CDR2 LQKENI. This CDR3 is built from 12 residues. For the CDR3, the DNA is TGTGCCAGCTCTCCGATTCAGGGGGGCTACACCTTC. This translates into CASSPIQGGYTF.